This T cell receptor (beta chain) is from a study of graft-versus-host responses after intestinal transplantation. Study in general: Anti-thymocyte globulin induction, then tacrolimus and steroids for about three years, went to all recipients. General observations from the study: Allograft clonal ratios (graft-versus-host to host-versus-graft) were high in patients who had graft-donor T cell macrochimerism. Some GvH clones were seen earlier in gut or blood, suggesting intestinal origin. Early HvG declines after transplant were associated with peak circulating GvH clone levels.

Details on this clone: The antigen remains undetermined.

Sequencing was performed with immunoSEQ multiplex PCR; in TCRdb, only in-frame clones are kept and a portion is missing. The table lists about 61,000 clones, almost 95% of them singletons. The sequencing here drew on unstimulated CD4+ T cells sorted from spleen or lymph node cells, taken before transplant. This sequence originates from a human donor who was the organ donor for an intestinal transplant.

This CDR3 is CASSGEGVSGNTIYF. CDR3 in DNA: TGTGCCAGCAGTGGGGAGGGCGTCTCTGGAAACACCATATATTTT. The rearrangement joins TRBV2 to TRBJ1-3; D remains unclear. The CDR3 extends over 15 amino acids. Trimming removed 4 bases at V and 0 bases at J, with 10 bases between. Germline CDR1 reads SNHLY; CDR2 reads FYNNEI.